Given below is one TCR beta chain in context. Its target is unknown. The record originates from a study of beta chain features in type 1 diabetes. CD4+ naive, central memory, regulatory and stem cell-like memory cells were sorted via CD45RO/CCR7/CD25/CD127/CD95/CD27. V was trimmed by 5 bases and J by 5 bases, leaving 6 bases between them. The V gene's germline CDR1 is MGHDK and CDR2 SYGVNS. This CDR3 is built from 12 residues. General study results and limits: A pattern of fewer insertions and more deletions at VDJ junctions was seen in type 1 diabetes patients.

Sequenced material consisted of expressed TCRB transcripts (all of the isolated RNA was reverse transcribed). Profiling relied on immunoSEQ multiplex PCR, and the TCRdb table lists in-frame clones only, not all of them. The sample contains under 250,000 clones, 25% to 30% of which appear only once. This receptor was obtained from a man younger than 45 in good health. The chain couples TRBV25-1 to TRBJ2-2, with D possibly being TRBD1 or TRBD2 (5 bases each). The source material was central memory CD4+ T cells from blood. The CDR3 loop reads CASSWGTGELFF. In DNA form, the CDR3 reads TGTGCCAGCAGTTGGGGGACCGGGGAGCTGTTTTTT.